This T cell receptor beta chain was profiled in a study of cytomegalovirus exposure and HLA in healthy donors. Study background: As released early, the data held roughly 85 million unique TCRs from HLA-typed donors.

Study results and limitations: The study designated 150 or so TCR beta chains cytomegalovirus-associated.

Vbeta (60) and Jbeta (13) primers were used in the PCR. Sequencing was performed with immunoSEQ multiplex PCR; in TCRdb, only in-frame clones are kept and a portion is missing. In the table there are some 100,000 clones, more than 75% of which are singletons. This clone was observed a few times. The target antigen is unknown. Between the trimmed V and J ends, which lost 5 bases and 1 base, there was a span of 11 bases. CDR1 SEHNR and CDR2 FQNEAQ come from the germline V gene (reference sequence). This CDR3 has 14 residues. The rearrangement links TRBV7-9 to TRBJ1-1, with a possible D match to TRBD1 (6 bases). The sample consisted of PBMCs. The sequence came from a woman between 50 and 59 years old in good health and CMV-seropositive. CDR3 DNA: TGTGCCAGCAGCCCTCGACAGGAGAACACTGAAGCTTTCTTT. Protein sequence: CASSPRQENTEAFF.